This record looks at one TCR beta chain sequence and its context. TCRdb's copy holds only in-frame clones and misses some; the assay was immunoSEQ multiplex PCR. The top ten clones hold 0.0095% to 0.011% of a sample with some 700,000 clones, approximately 85% of them seen once. V was trimmed by 5 bases and J by 3 bases, leaving 17 bases between them. The germline CDR1 and CDR2 sequences are SGHTA and FQGNSA. This CDR3 spans 16 amino acids. The entry originates in a study of shared T cell receptors in the human thymus. The same specimen was also included in a second study, on human thymus T cells. That source notes: Corrective heart surgery yielded resections, and these provided the thymus tissue. There appeared to be biased usage of V and J genes in thymic and blood repertoires. Among unrelated individuals, related research reported thymic repertoires that overlapped highly.

This TCR derives from a girl under three years old with a congenital heart defect. Sequences were obtained from thymocytes. The chain combines TRBV7-2 with TRBJ1-5; D gene ambiguous. This CDR3 reads CASSPLGGSPNQPQHF. The CDR3, as DNA: TGTGCCAGCAGCCCTCTAGGCGGGAGCCCCAATCAGCCCCAGCATTTT.